This T cell receptor beta chain was sequenced for a study of T-cell memory formation after mild COVID-19. Overall study findings and caveats: Researchers could not confirm that second-wave clones peaking on day 37 targeted SARS-CoV-2. Clones contracting day 15 to 85 were balanced CD4/CD8; later expanders leaned CD4+.

TCRdb reprocessed the 5' RACE reads with MiXCR, giving one entry per CDR3 protein. The sample consists of 150,000 to 200,000 distinct CDR3 sequences, more than 12% of them appearing once. This clonotype was recorded many times. Its antigen is unknown. The germline CDR1 and CDR2 sequences are KGHSH and LQKENI. The junction had 6 bases not matched to a gene; V was cut back by 3 bases and J by 3 bases. The CDR3 spans 15 residues. This TCR derives from an adult woman who had mild COVID-19 (a few samples of this study predate the infection). Cell type and time point are not known. The chain is built from TRBV18 and TRBJ2-7; 9 bases match TRBD1. Source material: PBMCs or a T cell subset sorted from them (not recorded which). Written as DNA, the CDR3 is TGTGCCAGCTCACCTATGGGGGGACAGGGCTACGAGCAGTACTTC. Protein product: CASSPMGGQGYEQYF.